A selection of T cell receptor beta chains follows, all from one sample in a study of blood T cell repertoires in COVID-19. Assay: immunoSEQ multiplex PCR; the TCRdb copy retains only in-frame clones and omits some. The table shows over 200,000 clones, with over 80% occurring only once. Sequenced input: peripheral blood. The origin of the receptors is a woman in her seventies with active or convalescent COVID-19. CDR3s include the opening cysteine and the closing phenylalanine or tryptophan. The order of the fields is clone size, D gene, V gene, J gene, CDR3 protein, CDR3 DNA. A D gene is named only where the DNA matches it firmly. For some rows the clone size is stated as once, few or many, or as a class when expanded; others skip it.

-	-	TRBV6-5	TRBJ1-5	CASWKGYSNQPQHF	TGTGCCAGCTGGAAGGGGTATAGCAATCAGCCCCAGCATTTT
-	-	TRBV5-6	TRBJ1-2	CASSVGAYDYGYTF	TGTGCCAGCAGTGTGGGAGCCTATGACTATGGCTACACCTTC
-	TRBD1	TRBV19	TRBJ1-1	CASSATGIVTEAFF	TGTGCCAGTAGTGCGACAGGGATAGTCACTGAAGCTTTCTTT
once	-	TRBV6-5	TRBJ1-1	CASSYTGLTEAFF	TGTGCCAGCAGTTACACAGGGCTGACTGAAGCTTTCTTT
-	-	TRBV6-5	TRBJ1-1	CASRTRGTEAFF	TGTGCCAGCAGAACCAGGGGCACTGAAGCTTTCTTT
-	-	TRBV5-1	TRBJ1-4	CASSLGQITNEKLFF	TGCGCCAGCAGCTTGGGTCAGATAACTAATGAAAAACTGTTTTTT
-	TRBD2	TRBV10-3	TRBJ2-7	CAISESFGLAGGKSRYEQYF	TGTGCCATCAGTGAGTCTTTTGGACTAGCGGGTGGAAAATCTCGCTACGAGCAGTACTTC
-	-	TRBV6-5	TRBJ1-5	CASSPLASQGPQHF	TGTGCCAGCAGCCCCCTTGCCAGTCAGGGGCCCCAGCATTTT
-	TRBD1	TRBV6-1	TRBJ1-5	CASSESRDREQPQHF	TGTGCCAGCAGTGAATCTCGGGACAGGGAGCAGCCCCAGCATTTT
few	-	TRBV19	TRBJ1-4	CASSIGGWRGIREKLFF	TGTGCCAGTAGTATAGGGGGTTGGCGGGGGATTCGTGAAAAACTGTTTTTT
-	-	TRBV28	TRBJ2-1	CASSSLWDNNEQFF	TGTGCCAGCAGTTCCCTTTGGGACAACAATGAGCAGTTCTTC
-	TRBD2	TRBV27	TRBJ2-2	CASSLYRLAEPTTSTGELFF	TGTGCCAGCAGTTTATATCGCCTAGCGGAGCCCACAACCTCCACCGGGGAGCTGTTTTTT
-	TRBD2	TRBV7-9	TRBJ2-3	CASSPSGRYTDTQYF	TGTGCCAGCAGTCCTAGCGGGAGGTACACAGATACGCAGTATTTT
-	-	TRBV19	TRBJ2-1	CASSIAPGSYNEQFF	TGTGCCAGTAGTATAGCCCCGGGCTCCTACAATGAGCAGTTCTTC
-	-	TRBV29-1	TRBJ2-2	CSVERIQGNGELFF	TGCAGCGTTGAAAGGATACAGGGAAACGGGGAGCTGTTTTTT
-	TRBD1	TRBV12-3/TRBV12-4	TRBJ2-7	CASSDRGYEQYF	TGTGCCAGCAGCGACAGGGGCTACGAGCAGTACTTC
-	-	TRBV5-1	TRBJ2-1	CASSFDTRRYNEQFF	TGCGCCAGCAGCTTCGACACCAGAAGATACAATGAGCAGTTCTTC
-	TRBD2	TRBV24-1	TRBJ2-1	CATSDSLAEAYNEQFF	TGTGCCACCAGTGACAGCCTAGCGGAAGCTTACAATGAGCAGTTCTTC
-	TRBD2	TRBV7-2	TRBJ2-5	CASSFTTSGGAKTQYF	TGTGCCAGCAGCTTCACGACTAGCGGGGGGGCAAAGACCCAGTACTTC
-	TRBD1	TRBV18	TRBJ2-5	CASSPQRIPGQVLETQYF	TGTGCCAGCTCACCACAACGGATACCGGGACAGGTTTTAGAGACCCAGTACTTC
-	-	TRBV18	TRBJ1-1	CASSRGEDTEAFF	TGTGCCAGCTCACGTGGGGAGGACACTGAAGCTTTCTTT
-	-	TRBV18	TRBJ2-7	CASSPLGVVTYEQYF	TGTGCCAGCTCACCATTAGGGGTCGTAACCTACGAGCAGTACTTC
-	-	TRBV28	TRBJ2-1	CASRYTGQSYSYNEQFF	TGTGCCAGCAGATACACAGGACAGTCTTACTCCTACAATGAGCAGTTCTTC
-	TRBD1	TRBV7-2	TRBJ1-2	CASSPWDRGLKGYTF	TGTGCCAGCAGTCCGTGGGACAGAGGGCTTAAGGGCTACACCTTC
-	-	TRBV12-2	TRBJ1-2	CASRFGRGIGYTF	-
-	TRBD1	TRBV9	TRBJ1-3	CASSAVTGLENTIYF	TGTGCCAGCAGCGCCGTGACAGGGTTGGAAAACACCATATATTTT
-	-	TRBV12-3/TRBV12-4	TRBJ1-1	CASRKRNTEAFF	TGTGCCAGCAGGAAGAGGAACACTGAAGCTTTCTTT
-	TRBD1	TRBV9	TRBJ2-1	CASSVTPRQGNEQFF	TGTGCCAGCAGCGTAACCCCACGACAGGGAAATGAGCAGTTCTTC
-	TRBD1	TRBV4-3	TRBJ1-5	CASSQGQGNQPQHF	TGCGCCAGCAGCCAGGGACAGGGAAATCAGCCCCAGCATTTT
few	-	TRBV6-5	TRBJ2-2	CASTTYSTGELFF	TGTGCCAGCACCACCTATTCCACCGGGGAGCTGTTTTTT
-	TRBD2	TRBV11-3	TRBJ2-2	CASSPSGLSTGELFF	TGTGCCAGCAGCCCTAGCGGGTTGAGCACCGGGGAGCTGTTTTTT
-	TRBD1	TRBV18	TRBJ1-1	CASSPPPGQGKDTEAFF	TGTGCCAGCTCACCCCCCCCGGGACAGGGTAAAGACACTGAAGCTTTCTTT
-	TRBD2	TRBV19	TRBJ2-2	CASSLPGLAGVYGELFF	TGTGCCAGTAGTCTGCCGGGACTAGCGGGGGTGTACGGGGAGCTGTTTTTT
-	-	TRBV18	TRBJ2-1	CASSPATSVYEQFF	TGTGCCAGCTCACCCGCGACTAGTGTTTATGAGCAGTTCTTC
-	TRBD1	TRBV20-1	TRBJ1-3	CSASDRAKGNTIYF	TGCAGTGCTAGTGACAGGGCCAAGGGAAACACCATATATTTT
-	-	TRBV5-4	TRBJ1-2	CASSLAGAGRYGYTF	TGTGCCAGCAGCTTGGCCGGGGCAGGGAGGTATGGCTACACCTTC
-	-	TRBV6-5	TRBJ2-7	CASSYSNSPAYEQYF	TGTGCCAGCAGTTACTCGAATAGCCCCGCCTACGAGCAGTACTTC
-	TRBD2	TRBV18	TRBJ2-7	CASSPPSGGFYEQYF	TGTGCCAGCTCACCTCCTAGCGGGGGATTCTACGAGCAGTACTTC
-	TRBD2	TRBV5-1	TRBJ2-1	CASRPGGGVPSYNEQFF	TGCGCCAGCAGACCGGGAGGGGGGGTACCGTCCTACAATGAGCAGTTCTTC
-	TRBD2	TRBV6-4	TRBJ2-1	CASNQMTSGQNNEQFF	TGTGCCAGCAACCAGATGACTAGCGGGCAAAACAATGAGCAGTTCTTC
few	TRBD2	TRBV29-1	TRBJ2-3	CSVEGLAGVSDTQYF	TGCAGCGTTGAAGGACTAGCGGGAGTCTCAGATACGCAGTATTTT
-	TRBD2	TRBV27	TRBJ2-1	CASSSGTSGNEQFF	TGTGCCAGCAGTTCCGGGACTAGCGGTAATGAGCAGTTCTTC
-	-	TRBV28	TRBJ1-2	CASGRGGYGYTF	TGTGCCAGCGGAAGAGGGGGCTATGGCTACACCTTC
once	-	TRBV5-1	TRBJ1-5	CASSLEGEVGQPQHF	TGCGCCAGCAGCTTGGAAGGGGAGGTGGGTCAGCCCCAGCATTTT
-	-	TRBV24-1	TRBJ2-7	CAPPEQYF	TGTGCCCCCCCGGAGCAGTACTTC
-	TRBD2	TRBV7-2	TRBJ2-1	CASSFPSGGEQFF	TGTGCCAGCAGCTTCCCTAGCGGGGGGGAGCAGTTCTTC
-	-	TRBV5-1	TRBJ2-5	CASSLTVPDQETQYF	TGCGCCAGCAGCTTGACCGTTCCAGACCAAGAGACCCAGTACTTC
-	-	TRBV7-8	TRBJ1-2	CASSPRGVGGYTF	TGTGCCAGCAGCCCCAGGGGCGTCGGAGGCTACACCTTC
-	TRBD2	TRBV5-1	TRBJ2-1	CASSTTSAIEQFF	TGCGCCAGCAGCACCACTAGCGCAATTGAGCAGTTCTTC
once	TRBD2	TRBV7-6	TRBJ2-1	CASSLGTSGGFNEQFF	TGTGCCAGCAGCTTGGGGACTAGCGGGGGATTTAATGAGCAGTTCTTC
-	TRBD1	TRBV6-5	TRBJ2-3	CASRIIQGTDTQYF	TGTGCCAGCAGAATAATACAGGGGACAGATACGCAGTATTTT